This entry lists 27 T cell receptor beta chains sequenced from one sample in a study of CD8 T cells in ankylosing spondylitis. TCRdb fed the 5' RACE reads into MiXCR, producing one record per CDR3 protein. The table shows about 800,000 distinct CDR3 sequences, with approximately 12% occurring only once. Regarding the study as a whole: What seemed typical of ankylosing spondylitis blood was a TCR beta motif built from 8 or 9 highly homologous variants.

For these receptors, no antigen is known. The sequencing sample was made of blood, either unsorted or a sorted T cell fraction (not recorded which). The receptor set was obtained from a male donor with ankylosing spondylitis.

This sequence joins TRBV6-2 or TRBV6-3 and TRBJ2-7, with 8 bases lining up with TRBD2. The ends lost 6 bases at V and 1 base at J; junction bases unmatched: 5. CDR1 and CDR2 from the germline V gene are MNHEY and SVGEGT. CDR3 length equals 14 residues. CDR3 nucleotide sequence: TGTGCCAGCAGGGGACTAGTCAGGTCCTACGAGCAGTACTTC. It yields the protein CASRGLVRSYEQYF.

This clonotype was found many times. This chain links TRBV10-3 with TRBJ1-1, with TRBD1 matching 10 bases. V was clipped by 9 bases and J by 3 bases; unmatched bases: 7. The germline V gene encodes CDR1 ENHRY and CDR2 SYGVKD. The CDR3 is made up of 14 amino acids. The CDR3 nucleotides are TGTGCCATTCGACAGGGGGCGAGGGACACTGAAGCTTTCTTT. This encodes CAIRQGARDTEAFF.

This clonotype was counted at least ten times. This chain joins TRBV7-2 and TRBJ2-5, with TRBD2 matching over 11 bases. This CDR3 comprises 17 residues. CDR1 SGHTA and CDR2 FQGNSA come from the germline V gene. Losses at the gene ends were 5 bases for V and 5 bases for J; bases not matched to a gene: 13. The CDR3: CASSLPFSGGARETQYF. The CDR3 DNA sequence: TGTGCCAGCAGCCTCCCTTTTAGCGGGGGGGCCAGGGAGACCCAGTACTTC. Variable domain in full (rest from reference TRBV7-2 and TRBJ2-5): GAGVSQSPSNKVTEKGKDVELRCDPISGHTALYWYRQSLGQGLEFLIYFQGNSAPDKSGLPSDRFSAERTGGSVSTLTIQRTQQEDSAVYLCASSLPFSGGARETQYFGPGTRLLVL.

There are a few counts of this clonotype. J is TRBJ2-2 and V is TRBV20-1; possible D gene TRBD2, 5 bases. Germline assignment: CDR1 DFQATT and CDR2 SNEGSKA (reference sequence). V dropped 3 bases and J dropped 6 bases, with 11 bases sitting between them. The CDR3 consists of 13 residues. The CDR3 sequence is CSARSSPAGELFF. The CDR3 DNA is TGCAGTGCTAGGTCTAGCCCCGCCGGGGAGCTGTTTTTT.

This sequence joins TRBV7-9 and TRBJ2-5; D is uncertain. The V gene lost 3 bases and the J gene lost 9 bases, with 11 bases spanning the gap. CDR1 SEHNR and CDR2 FQNEAQ come from the germline V gene (reference sequence). The CDR3 contains 12 residues. The CDR3 DNA reads TGTGCCAGCAGCTTGAGTACCGGGTCCCAGTACTTC. It encodes CASSLSTGSQYF.

Concerning this clonotype itself: Likely a read error: the CDR3 ends without its conserved phenylalanine or tryptophan. The chain employs TRBV11-2 and TRBJ2-5; tentative D call: TRBD1 (6 bases). The CDR3 loop spans 15 amino acids. Germline loops: CDR1 SGHAT, CDR2 FQNNGV. The ends were cut back, 1 base at V and 5 bases at J, with 14 bases in the middle. CDR3 sequence (DNA): TGTGCCAGCAGCTTAGGCCACGGGCAGGGGGAGACCCAGTACCTC. It translates to CASSLGHGQGETQYL.

This clonotype was detected only a few times. The chain has TRBV5-1 and TRBJ2-7, with TRBD2 identical over 10 bases. CDR3 size: 15 residues. Germline assignment: CDR1 SGHRS and CDR2 YFSETQ. The junction had 8 bases not matched to a gene; V was cut back by 5 bases and J by 3 bases. Written as DNA, the CDR3 is TGCGCCAGCAGTTACGGACTAGCGGACTTCTACGAGCAGTACTTC. Protein product: CASSYGLADFYEQYF.

The gene calls are TRBV6-6 and TRBJ1-2; D unclear. The CDR3 is 13 residues long. The V and J ends lost 6 bases and 2 bases respectively, with 10 bases between them. Germline V lookup: CDR1 MNHNY, CDR2 SVGAGI (reference sequence). DNA of the CDR3: TGTGCCAGCAGCTTAGAGGACAACTATGGCTACACCTTC. Its protein is CASSLEDNYGYTF.

The rearrangement uses TRBV11-2 and TRBJ2-6; possible D gene TRBD2, 5 bases. The CDR3 totals 18 residues. Trimming shortened V by 2 bases and J by 0 bases, and 14 bases separated the two germline ends. Germline V gives CDR1 SGHAT, CDR2 FQNNGV. This CDR3 reads CASSLNRGSSSGANVLTF. CDR3 sequence (DNA): TGTGCCAGCAGCTTAAATCGGGGATCGTCCTCTGGGGCCAACGTCCTGACTTTC.

This clonotype appeared many times. The rearrangement uses TRBV12-3 or TRBV12-4 and TRBJ2-5; D unclear. This CDR3 has 11 amino acids. Trimming removed 3 bases at V and 10 bases at J, with 9 bases between. CDR3 sequence: CASSFERHQYF. CDR3 coding DNA: TGTGCCAGCAGTTTTGAGCGCCACCAGTACTTC.

The chain is built from TRBV5-1 and TRBJ1-2; D gene uncertain. The CDR3 contains 14 residues. Germline V gene lookup returns CDR1 SGHRS and CDR2 YFSETQ. V was trimmed by 1 base and J by 8 bases, leaving 15 bases between them. The CDR3 nucleotides read TGCGCCAGCAGCTTGTCCTGGGAAGGGTTCGGCTACACCTTC. This sequence encodes CASSLSWEGFGYTF.

A few counts support this clonotype. The J gene is TRBJ1-3, the V gene TRBV20-1, with 8 bases fitting TRBD1. This CDR3 has 14 residues. Germline lookup yields CDR1 DFQATT and CDR2 SNEGSKA (reference sequence). Trimming cost V 5 bases and J 4 bases; bases outside gene matches: 7. The DNA of the CDR3 is TGCAGTGCTTACCAGACAGGGGCAGGAAACACCATATATTTT. Amino acids: CSAYQTGAGNTIYF.

This clonotype has a handful of counts. The rearrangement links TRBV5-1 to TRBJ1-2; the D gene is possibly TRBD1 (5 bases). The CDR3 loop spans 13 amino acids. Germline loops: CDR1 SGHRS, CDR2 YFSETQ. Trimming took off 3 bases at V and 8 bases at J, with 14 bases between the two ends. CDR3 nucleotide sequence: TGCGCCAGCAGCTCGACCAGGGTCTACGGCTACACCTTC. Protein: CASSSTRVYGYTF. Based on the CDR3 plus reference TRBV5-1 and TRBJ1-2, the full variable domain is KAGVTQTPRYLIKTRGQQVTLSCSPISGHRSVSWYQQTPGQGLQFLFEYFSETQRNKGNFPGRFSGRQFSNSRSEMNVSTLELGDSALYLCASSSTRVYGYTFGSGTRLTVV.

This clonotype was recorded once. The chain recombines TRBV6-2 or TRBV6-3 with TRBJ2-1; 11 nucleotides align to TRBD2. This CDR3 has 15 residues. V was clipped by 7 bases and J by 4 bases; unmatched bases: 6. Germline V lookup: CDR1 MNHEY, CDR2 SVGEGT. The DNA for the CDR3 is TGTGCCAGCACCCAGGGACTAGCGGCATACAATGAGCAGTTCTTC. Translating gives CASTQGLAAYNEQFF.

This clonotype has a count of ten or more. V usage is TRBV10-3 and J usage is TRBJ2-3, with 9 bases lining up with TRBD1. CDR3 length: 17 residues. Germline values: CDR1 ENHRY, CDR2 SYGVKD. V lost 3 bases to trimming and J lost 6 bases; unmatched junction nucleotides: 13. The CDR3 region is CAISDLQGAGQTDTQYF. The CDR3 nucleotides are TGTGCCATCAGTGACCTACAGGGGGCTGGTCAGACGGATACGCAGTATTTT.

This clonotype showed up many times. The rearrangement uses TRBV7-2 and TRBJ1-2, with D perhaps matching TRBD1 (5 bases). The germline V and J ends were trimmed by 5 bases and 4 bases, with 14 bases remaining between them. This CDR3 comprises 14 residues. Germline loops: CDR1 SGHTA, CDR2 FQGNSA. This CDR3 is CASSLLQGVYGYTF. CDR3 DNA: TGTGCCAGCAGCCTCCTCCAGGGAGTCTATGGCTACACCTTC.

This clonotype was detected a few times. This chain links TRBV12-3 or TRBV12-4 with TRBJ2-5, with D maybe TRBD1 (7 bases). Trimming shortened V by 5 bases and J by 4 bases, and 17 bases separated the two germline ends. The CDR3 is 15 residues long. CDR3 nucleotide sequence: TGTGCCAGCAGTATCCGACAGGGAGGAGGAGAGACCCAGTACTTC. Its protein product is CASSIRQGGGETQYF.

J is TRBJ2-2 and V is TRBV6-5; maybe TRBD1 (5 bases). There are 14 residues in the CDR3. Germline V CDR1 and CDR2: MNHEY, SVGAGI. V was pared by 4 bases and J by 3 bases, with 9 bases between. CDR3 region: CASSSGFHTGELFF. CDR3 coding DNA: TGTGCCAGCAGTTCAGGGTTTCACACCGGGGAGCTGTTTTTT.

This rearrangement joins TRBV12-3 or TRBV12-4 to TRBJ1-2; D is unresolved. V dropped 6 bases and J dropped 4 bases, with 18 bases sitting between them. The length of the CDR3 is 15 residues. CDR3 amino acids: CASSLFNRAGYGYTF. CDR3 DNA sequence: TGTGCCAGCAGCCTCTTCAATCGGGCGGGCTATGGCTACACCTTC.

The genes are TRBV12-3 or TRBV12-4 and TRBJ1-5; weak D call: TRBD1 (5 bases). The ends were cut back, 1 base at V and 4 bases at J, with 11 bases in the middle. This CDR3 region has 15 residues. The CDR3: CASSLGRGINQPQHF. CDR3 bases: TGTGCCAGCAGTTTAGGCCGGGGGATAAATCAGCCCCAGCATTTT.

This clonotype has a count of ten or more. The chain has TRBV28 and TRBJ2-7; D call uncertain. This CDR3 is 11 amino acids long. From germline, CDR1 is MDHEN and CDR2 SYDVKM. Trimming took 6 bases from V and 3 from J, leaving 6 bases between them. Here the CDR3 DNA reads TGTGCCAGCAGCCTCCACTACGAGCAGTACTTC. Its translation is CASSLHYEQYF.

This clonotype has more than one count but fewer than ten. This chain uses TRBV5-1 with TRBJ2-5, with TRBD2 identical over 11 bases. Losses at the gene ends were 4 bases for V and 7 bases for J; bases not matched to a gene: 6. Per germline, CDR1 SGHRS and CDR2 YFSETQ. The length of the CDR3 is 14 residues. CDR3 residues: CASSGGLAGPTQYF. The CDR3 DNA follows: TGCGCCAGCAGCGGAGGACTAGCGGGCCCGACCCAGTACTTC.

The V call is TRBV28, the J call TRBJ1-5; perhaps TRBD1 as D (5 bases). The CDR3 totals 12 residues. Germline V lookup: CDR1 MDHEN, CDR2 SYDVKM. The ends were cut back, 7 bases at V and 7 bases at J, with 11 bases in the middle. In DNA, the CDR3 is TGTGCCAGCAATCGAGGGGAACAGCCCCAGCATTTT. It codes for CASNRGEQPQHF.

The chain has TRBV4-3 and TRBJ1-2, with 7 positions matching TRBD1. The CDR3 runs to 15 residues. The J segment lost 0 bases and the V segment lost 3 bases, leaving 4 bases of the junction unmatched. Germline loops: CDR1 LGHNA, CDR2 YSLEER. The CDR3 nucleotides read TGCGCCAGCAGCCAGACAGGGACCTCTAACTATGGCTACACCTTC. This codes for CASSQTGTSNYGYTF.

This clonotype showed up many times. The CDR3 nucleotides are TGCAGCGTTGAAGGTCAGGGGCTCGCCGAGCAGTACTTC. Its protein product is CSVEGQGLAEQYF. The rearrangement joins TRBV29-1 to TRBJ2-7; the D gene is possibly TRBD1 (6 bases). The V and J ends lost 1 base and 6 bases respectively, with 13 bases between them. This CDR3 comprises 13 residues. Looked up from germline, CDR1 is SQVTM and CDR2 is ANQGSEA.

The CDR3 sequence is CASSHALTVAKNIQYF. As DNA, the CDR3 is TGCGCCAGCAGCCACGCGTTAACAGTAGCCAAAAACATTCAGTACTTC. The chain is built from TRBV4-3 and TRBJ2-4; D is ambiguous. From germline, CDR1 is LGHNA and CDR2 YSLEER. Trimming removed 3 bases at V and 0 bases at J, with 12 bases between. The CDR3 spans 16 residues.

This clonotype was observed a few times. This chain joins TRBV20-1 and TRBJ1-6; no clear D gene. Germline V CDR1 and CDR2: DFQATT, SNEGSKA (reference sequence). The ends were cut back, 3 bases at V and 8 bases at J, with 14 bases in the middle. The CDR3 loop spans 14 amino acids. The CDR3 loop reads CSASPDLGHSPLHF. In DNA, the CDR3 is TGCAGTGCTAGTCCGGACCTAGGACATTCACCCCTCCACTTT.